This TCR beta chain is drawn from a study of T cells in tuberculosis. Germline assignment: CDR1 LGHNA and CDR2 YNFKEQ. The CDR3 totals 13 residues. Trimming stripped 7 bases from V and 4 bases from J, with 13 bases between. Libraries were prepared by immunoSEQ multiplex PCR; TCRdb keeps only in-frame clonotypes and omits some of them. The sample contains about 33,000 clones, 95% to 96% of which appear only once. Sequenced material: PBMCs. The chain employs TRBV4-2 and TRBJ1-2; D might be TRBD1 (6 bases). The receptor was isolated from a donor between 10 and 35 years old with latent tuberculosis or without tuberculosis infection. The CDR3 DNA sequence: TGTGCCAGCACGAATGGACAGCTCTATGGCTACACCTTC. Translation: CASTNGQLYGYTF.